The 18 T cell receptor beta chains reported below all come from one sample, sequenced in a study of T-cell reconstitution after alpha-beta-depleted transplantation in children. The library targeted TCRbeta and was prepared with unique molecular identifiers. One entry per CDR3 protein, called by TCRdb with MiXCR from the PCR reads. The sample holds more than 450,000 distinct CDR3 sequences, approximately 16% seen once. The material was PBMCs from the stem cell graft donor, obtained from the stem cell graft. These receptors were obtained from a human donor who donated a stem cell graft to a child with acute lymphoblastic leukemia.

The chain links TRBV20-1 to TRBJ1-5, with TRBD1 as a possible D gene (5 bases). The V end was cut by 1 base, the J end by 5 bases, with 9 bases between. From germline, CDR1 is DFQATT and CDR2 SNEGSKA (reference sequence). This CDR3 spans 13 amino acids. The CDR3 region is CSARADRDQPQHF. CDR3 coding DNA: TGCAGTGCTAGAGCCGACAGAGATCAGCCCCAGCATTTT.

This clonotype was seen ten or more times. The chain couples TRBV15 to TRBJ2-6; D call uncertain. Germline V lookup: CDR1 LNHNV, CDR2 YYDKDF (reference sequence). The CDR3 contains 15 residues. The germline V and J ends were trimmed by 0 bases and 4 bases, with 7 bases remaining between them. The CDR3 protein is CATSRDRMGANVLTF. CDR3 DNA sequence: TGTGCCACCAGCAGAGACAGGATGGGGGCCAACGTCCTGACTTTC.

This rearrangement joins TRBV29-1 to TRBJ2-7, with unresolved D. The CDR3 is 12 residues long. Trimming cost V 5 bases and J 3 bases, with 11 bases left between them. Germline V gives CDR1 SQVTM, CDR2 ANQGSEA. CDR3 sequence reads: CSVLEQNYEQYF. The CDR3 nucleotides are TGCAGCGTTTTGGAACAGAACTACGAGCAGTACTTC.

The chain is built from TRBV20-1 and TRBJ1-1, with no clear D. Per the germline V gene, CDR1 is DFQATT and CDR2 is SNEGSKA (reference sequence). CDR3 length: 13 residues. The V and J ends lost 0 bases and 2 bases respectively, with 7 bases between them. Here the CDR3 reads CSARDIPNTEAFF. CDR3 sequence (DNA): TGCAGTGCTAGAGATATCCCCAACACTGAAGCTTTCTTT.

The genes are TRBV12-3 or TRBV12-4 and TRBJ1-1; D gene unclear. CDR3 length: 14 amino acids. V was clipped by 6 bases and J by 7 bases, with 18 bases between them. The CDR3 nucleotides read TGTGCCAGCAGCTCTCCGGGGTCTCATCTTGAAGCTTTCTTT. It yields the protein CASSSPGSHLEAFF.

The V call is TRBV5-4, the J call TRBJ2-3, with unresolved D. Looked up from germline, CDR1 is SGHNT and CDR2 is YYREEE (reference sequence). The V gene lost 7 bases and the J gene lost 2 bases, with 14 bases spanning the gap. The CDR3 has 14 amino acids. The CDR3 nucleotides are TGTGCCAGCCCCTCCACGGTGAACACAGATACGCAGTATTTT. Its protein is CASPSTVNTDTQYF.

The chain links TRBV5-1 to TRBJ2-7, with a possible D match to TRBD1 (5 bases). The germline V gene has CDR1 SGHRS and CDR2 YFSETQ. V was cut by 2 bases and J by 2 bases, with 11 bases left in between. CDR3 length: 14 amino acids. The CDR3 loop is CASSFLDNPYEQYF. In DNA, the CDR3 is TGCGCCAGCAGCTTCCTGGACAACCCCTACGAGCAGTACTTC.

The chain couples TRBV7-9 to TRBJ2-5; 11 bases agree with TRBD1. V was clipped by 5 bases and J by 0 bases; unmatched bases: 5. The CDR3 runs 16 residues. The germline CDR1 and CDR2 sequences are SEHNR and FQNEAQ (reference sequence). CDR3 amino acids: CASSRPGQGDQETQYF. CDR3 DNA sequence: TGTGCCAGCAGCCGTCCGGGACAGGGGGACCAAGAGACCCAGTACTTC.

This chain uses TRBV5-1 with TRBJ1-2; a possible D gene is TRBD1 (6 bases). Trimming stripped 4 bases from V and 7 bases from J, with 17 bases between. This CDR3 has 14 amino acids. Germline lookup yields CDR1 SGHRS and CDR2 YFSETQ. The CDR3 DNA reads as TGCGCCAGCAGCCTGACAGGCCCTTCTGGTGGCTACACCTTC. It is translated as CASSLTGPSGGYTF. Full variable domain (rest looked up from reference TRBV5-1 and TRBJ1-2): KAGVTQTPRYLIKTRGQQVTLSCSPISGHRSVSWYQQTPGQGLQFLFEYFSETQRNKGNFPGRFSGRQFSNSRSEMNVSTLELGDSALYLCASSLTGPSGGYTFGSGTRLTVV.

The chain is built from TRBV6-1 and TRBJ1-2; maybe TRBD1 (5 bases). CDR3 length: 13 residues. The germline V gene has CDR1 MNHNS and CDR2 SASEGT. The V end lost 10 bases, the J end lost 6 bases, and 18 bases lay between the germline ends. The CDR3 reads CATHFPLQDGYTF. The CDR3 nucleotides are TGTGCCACCCACTTCCCCCTACAGGATGGCTACACCTTC.

In its sample, this clonotype was seen many times. The chain uses TRBV27 and TRBJ1-4; D is possibly TRBD1 (5 bases). Germline loops: CDR1 MNHEY, CDR2 SMNVEV (reference sequence). V gave up 4 bases and J gave up 4 bases, with 7 bases separating them. This CDR3 has 13 amino acids. The CDR3 sequence: CASSSGLNEKLFF. In nucleotides, the CDR3 is TGTGCCAGCAGTTCGGGACTTAATGAAAAACTGTTTTTT.

The J gene is TRBJ2-1, the V gene TRBV7-2; TRBD2 matches 8 bases. The V and J ends lost 1 base and 2 bases, in that order; junction bases with no gene match: 4. The germline V gene has CDR1 SGHTA and CDR2 FQGNSA. The CDR3 spans 16 residues. CDR3 in amino acids: CASSLGRGGTYNEQFF. In DNA, the CDR3 is TGTGCCAGCAGCTTAGGGCGCGGGGGGACCTACAATGAGCAGTTCTTC.

Only a few counts were recorded for this clonotype. The V and J genes are TRBV2 and TRBJ2-3; D unclear. The CDR3 runs 15 residues. From germline, CDR1 is SNHLY and CDR2 FYNNEI. The V end was cut by 3 bases, the J end by 0 bases, with 10 bases between. Here the CDR3 reads CASSEGQTSTDTQYF. The CDR3 DNA sequence: TGTGCCAGCAGTGAGGGCCAGACTAGCACAGATACGCAGTATTTT.

The chain has TRBV10-3 and TRBJ2-7; D gene ambiguous. Per germline, CDR1 ENHRY and CDR2 SYGVKD. The germline V and J ends were trimmed by 6 bases and 0 bases, with 9 bases remaining between them. The CDR3 loop spans 13 amino acids. CDR3 sequence (DNA): TGTGCCATCAGGGGGATTAGCTCCTACGAGCAGTACTTC. This codes for CAIRGISSYEQYF.

The rearrangement links TRBV4-1 to TRBJ1-1; D gene ambiguous. V lost 1 base and J 4 bases, leaving 7 bases between the germline ends. Germline-derived CDR1 and CDR2 are MGHRA and YSYEKL. The CDR3 contains 13 residues. CDR3 nucleotide sequence: TGCGCCAGCAGCCAAGGGGTGGTCACTGAAGCTTTCTTT. As protein: CASSQGVVTEAFF.

The chain combines TRBV5-6 with TRBJ1-2; D gene uncertain. The CDR3 runs 12 residues. Germline values: CDR1 SGHDT, CDR2 YYEEEE. The V end lost 6 bases, the J end lost 3 bases, and 9 bases lay between the germline ends. This CDR3 is CASKVEYYGYTF. CDR3 coding DNA: TGTGCCAGCAAAGTGGAATACTATGGCTACACCTTC.

The chain recombines TRBV6-5 with TRBJ2-3; D remains ambiguous. Germline lookup yields CDR1 MNHEY and CDR2 SVGAGI. V lost 5 bases to trimming and J lost 5 bases, with 11 bases between them. The CDR3 is made up of 13 amino acids. CDR3 sequence (DNA): TGTGCCAGCAGTAACTATACATTAGATACGCAGTATTTT. It translates to CASSNYTLDTQYF.

This sequence joins TRBV5-1 and TRBJ1-1, with unresolved D. V gave up 0 bases and J gave up 7 bases, with 19 bases separating them. The CDR3 runs to 16 residues. Germline values: CDR1 SGHRS, CDR2 YFSETQ. As DNA, the CDR3 is TGCGCCAGCAGCTTGGATTGGGGTCCAGGCCGCCATGAAGCTTTCTTT. Its translation is CASSLDWGPGRHEAFF.